Shown below are 3 T cell receptor beta chains from a single sample sequenced in a study of T-cell memory formation after mild COVID-19. TCRdb redid the calling of the 5' RACE reads with MiXCR, one entry per CDR3 protein. The repertoire holds 100,000 to 150,000 distinct CDR3 sequences, more than 15% seen once, with 4.5% to 6.5% in the top ten. The sample taken for sequencing was PBMCs or a T cell subset sorted from them (not recorded which). The receptors stem from a man between 18 and 29 years old who had mild COVID-19 (a few samples of this study predate the infection). Cell type and time point are not known.

The sample holds a few counts of this clonotype. The chain joins TRBV29-1 to TRBJ2-7; D remains ambiguous. Germline lookup yields CDR1 SQVTM and CDR2 ANQGSEA. V lost 4 bases to trimming and J lost 1 base, with 11 bases between them. CDR3 length: 13 residues. CDR3: CSVGGRQSYEQYF. The CDR3 nucleotides are TGCAGCGTTGGGGGAAGACAATCCTACGAGCAGTACTTC.

This chain connects TRBV7-2 to TRBJ2-5, with 8 bases lining up with TRBD2. The CDR3 sequence is 15 residues long. The V segment lost 4 bases and the J segment 7 bases; nucleotides outside the gene matches: 11. The V gene's germline CDR1 is SGHTA and CDR2 FQGNSA. CDR3 region: CASSSRAGVRGTQYF. CDR3 nucleotide sequence: TGTGCCAGCAGCTCCCGAGCGGGGGTTAGGGGGACCCAGTACTTC.

The table lists this clonotype with many counts. The rearrangement uses TRBV3-1 and TRBJ2-1; 10 bases map to TRBD2. The length of the CDR3 is 16 residues. The V segment lost 0 bases and the J segment 7 bases; nucleotides outside the gene matches: 6. Germline V gene data show CDR1 as LGHDT and CDR2 as YNNKEL (reference sequence). The CDR3 here is CASSQDKASGGNEQFF. The DNA of the CDR3 is TGTGCCAGCAGCCAAGATAAAGCTAGCGGGGGAAATGAGCAGTTCTTC.